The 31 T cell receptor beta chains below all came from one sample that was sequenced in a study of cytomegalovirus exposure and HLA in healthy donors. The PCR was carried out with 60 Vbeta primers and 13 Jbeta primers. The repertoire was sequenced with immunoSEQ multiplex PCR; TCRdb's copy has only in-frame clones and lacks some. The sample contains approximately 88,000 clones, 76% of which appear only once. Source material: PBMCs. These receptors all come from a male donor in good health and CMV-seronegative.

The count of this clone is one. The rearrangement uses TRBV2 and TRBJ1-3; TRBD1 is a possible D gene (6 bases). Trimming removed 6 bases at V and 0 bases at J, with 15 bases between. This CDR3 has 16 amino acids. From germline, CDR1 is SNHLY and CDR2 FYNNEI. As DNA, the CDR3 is TGTGCCAGCAGCGCACAGGGCCTAAGCTCTGGAAACACCATATATTTT. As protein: CASSAQGLSSGNTIYF.

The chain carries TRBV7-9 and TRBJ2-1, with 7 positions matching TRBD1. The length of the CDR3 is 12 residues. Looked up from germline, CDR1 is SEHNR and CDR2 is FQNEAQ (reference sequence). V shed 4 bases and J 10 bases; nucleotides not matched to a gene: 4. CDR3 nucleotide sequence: TGTGCCAGCAGCTGGGGGACAGAAGAGCAGTTCTTC. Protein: CASSWGTEEQFF.

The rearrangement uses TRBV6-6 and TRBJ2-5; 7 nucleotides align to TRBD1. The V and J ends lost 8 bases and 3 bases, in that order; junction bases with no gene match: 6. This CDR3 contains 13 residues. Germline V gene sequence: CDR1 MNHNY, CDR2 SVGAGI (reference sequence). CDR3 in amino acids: CASGWTGKETQYF. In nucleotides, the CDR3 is TGTGCCAGCGGCTGGACAGGAAAAGAGACCCAGTACTTC.

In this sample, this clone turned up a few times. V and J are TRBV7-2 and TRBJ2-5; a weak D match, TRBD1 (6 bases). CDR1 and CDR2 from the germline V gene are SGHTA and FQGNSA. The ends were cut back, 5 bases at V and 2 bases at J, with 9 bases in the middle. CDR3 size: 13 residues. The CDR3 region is CASSVGQQETQYF. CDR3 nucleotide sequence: TGTGCCAGCAGCGTCGGACAGCAAGAGACCCAGTACTTC.

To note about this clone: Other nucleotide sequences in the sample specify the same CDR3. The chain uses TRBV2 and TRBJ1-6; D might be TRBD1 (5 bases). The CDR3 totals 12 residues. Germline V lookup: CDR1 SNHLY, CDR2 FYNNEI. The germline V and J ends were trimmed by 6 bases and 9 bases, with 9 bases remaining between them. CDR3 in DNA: TGTGCCAGCAGCGATGGGGCTTCACCCCTCCACTTT. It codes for CASSDGASPLHF.

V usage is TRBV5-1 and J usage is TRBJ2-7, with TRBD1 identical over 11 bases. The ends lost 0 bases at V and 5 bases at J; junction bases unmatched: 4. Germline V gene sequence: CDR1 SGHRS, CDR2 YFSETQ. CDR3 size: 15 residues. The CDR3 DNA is TGCGCCAGCAGCTTGGTGGGACAGGGGGGTCACGAGCAGTACTTC. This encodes CASSLVGQGGHEQYF.

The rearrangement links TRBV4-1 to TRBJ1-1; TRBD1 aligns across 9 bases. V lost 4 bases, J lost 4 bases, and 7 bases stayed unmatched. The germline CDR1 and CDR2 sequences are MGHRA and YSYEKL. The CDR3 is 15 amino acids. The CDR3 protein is CASSPRTGAGTEAFF. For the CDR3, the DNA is TGCGCCAGCAGCCCTCGGACAGGGGCAGGCACTGAAGCTTTCTTT.

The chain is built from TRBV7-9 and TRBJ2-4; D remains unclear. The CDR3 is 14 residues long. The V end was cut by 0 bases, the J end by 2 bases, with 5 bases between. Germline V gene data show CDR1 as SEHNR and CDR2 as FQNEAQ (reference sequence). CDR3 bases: TGTGCCAGCAGCTTAGCGGCCACCAAAAACATTCAGTACTTC. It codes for CASSLAATKNIQYF.

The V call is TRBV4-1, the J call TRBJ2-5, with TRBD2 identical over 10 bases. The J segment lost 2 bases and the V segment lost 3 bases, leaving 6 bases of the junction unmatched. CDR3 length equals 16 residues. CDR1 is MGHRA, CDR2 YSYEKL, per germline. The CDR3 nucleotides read TGCGCCAGCAGCCAGCAACTAGCGGGGAGTCAAGAGACCCAGTACTTC. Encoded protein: CASSQQLAGSQETQYF.

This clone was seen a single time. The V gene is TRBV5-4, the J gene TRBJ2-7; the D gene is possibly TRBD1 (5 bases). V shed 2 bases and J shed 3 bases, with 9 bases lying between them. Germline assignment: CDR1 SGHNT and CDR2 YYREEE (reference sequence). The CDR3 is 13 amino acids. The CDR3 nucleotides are TGTGCCAGCAGCTTTGGCAGGGACTACGAGCAGTACTTC. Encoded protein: CASSFGRDYEQYF.

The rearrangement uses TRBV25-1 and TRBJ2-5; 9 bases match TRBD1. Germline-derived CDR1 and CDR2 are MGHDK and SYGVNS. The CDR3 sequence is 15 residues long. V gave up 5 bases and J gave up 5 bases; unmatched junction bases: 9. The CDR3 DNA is TGTGCCAGCAGTCACCCGGGACAGGGCAGGGAGACCCAGTACTTC. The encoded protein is CASSHPGQGRETQYF.

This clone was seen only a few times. In nucleotides, the CDR3 is TGTGCCAGCAGCTTAGACTCACAGAAAGCTTTCTTT. It encodes CASSLDSQKAFF. The chain links TRBV7-2 to TRBJ1-1; D not resolved. The V gene's germline CDR1 is SGHTA and CDR2 FQGNSA. V lost 1 base to trimming and J lost 9 bases, with 9 bases between them. The CDR3 consists of 12 residues. Complete variable domain (other parts from reference TRBV7-2 and TRBJ1-1): GAGVSQSPSNKVTEKGKDVELRCDPISGHTALYWYRQSLGQGLEFLIYFQGNSAPDKSGLPSDRFSAERTGGSVSTLTIQRTQQEDSAVYLCASSLDSQKAFFGQGTRLTVV.

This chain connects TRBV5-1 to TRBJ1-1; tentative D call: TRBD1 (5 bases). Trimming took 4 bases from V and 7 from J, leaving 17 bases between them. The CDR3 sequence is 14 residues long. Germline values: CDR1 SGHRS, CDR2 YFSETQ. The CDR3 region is CASSQDSTGVEAFF. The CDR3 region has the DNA TGCGCCAGCAGCCAAGATTCTACGGGGGTTGAAGCTTTCTTT. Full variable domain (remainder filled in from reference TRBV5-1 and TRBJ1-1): KAGVTQTPRYLIKTRGQQVTLSCSPISGHRSVSWYQQTPGQGLQFLFEYFSETQRNKGNFPGRFSGRQFSNSRSEMNVSTLELGDSALYLCASSQDSTGVEAFFGQGTRLTVV.

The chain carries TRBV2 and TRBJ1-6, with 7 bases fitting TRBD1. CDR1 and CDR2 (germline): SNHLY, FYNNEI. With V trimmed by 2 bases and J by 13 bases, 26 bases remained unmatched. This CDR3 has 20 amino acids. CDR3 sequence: CASSERGPGGGLTSSRPLHF. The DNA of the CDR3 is TGTGCCAGCAGTGAAAGGGGGCCAGGGGGAGGATTGACCTCATCGAGGCCCCTCCACTTT.

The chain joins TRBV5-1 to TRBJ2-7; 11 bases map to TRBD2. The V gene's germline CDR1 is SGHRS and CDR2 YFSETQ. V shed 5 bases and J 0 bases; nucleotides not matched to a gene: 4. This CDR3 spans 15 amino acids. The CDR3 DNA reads TGCGCCAGCAGGCCTACTAGCGGGAGCTCCTACGAGCAGTACTTC. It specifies CASRPTSGSSYEQYF.

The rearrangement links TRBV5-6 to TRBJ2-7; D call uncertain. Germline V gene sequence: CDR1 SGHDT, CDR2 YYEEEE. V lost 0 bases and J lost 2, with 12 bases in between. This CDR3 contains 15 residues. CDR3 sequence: CASSLGPSVPYEQYF. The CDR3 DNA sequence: TGTGCCAGCAGCTTGGGTCCGAGCGTTCCCTACGAGCAGTACTTC. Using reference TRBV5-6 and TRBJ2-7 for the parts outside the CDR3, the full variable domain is DAGVTQSPTHLIKTRGQQVTLRCSPKSGHDTVSWYQQALGQGPQFIFQYYEEEERQRGNFPDRFSGHQFPNYSSELNVNALLLGDSALYLCASSLGPSVPYEQYFGPGTRLTVT.

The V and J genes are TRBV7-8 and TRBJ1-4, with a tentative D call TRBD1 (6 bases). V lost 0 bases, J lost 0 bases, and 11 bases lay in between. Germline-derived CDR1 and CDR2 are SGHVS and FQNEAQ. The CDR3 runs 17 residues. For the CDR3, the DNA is TGTGCCAGCAGCTTAGCGACGGGGGGCGCAACTAATGAAAAACTGTTTTTT. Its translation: CASSLATGGATNEKLFF.

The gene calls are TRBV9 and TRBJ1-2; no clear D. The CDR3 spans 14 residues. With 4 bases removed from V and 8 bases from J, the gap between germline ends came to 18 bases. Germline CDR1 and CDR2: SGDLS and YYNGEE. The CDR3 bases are TGTGCCAGCAGCCGAAGGCTGAACGACTGGGGCTACACCTTC. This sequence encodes CASSRRLNDWGYTF. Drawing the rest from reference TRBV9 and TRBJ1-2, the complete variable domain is DSGVTQTPKHLITATGQRVTLRCSPRSGDLSVYWYQQSLDQGLQFLIQYYNGEERAKGNILERFSAQQFPDLHSELNLSSLELGDSALYFCASSRRLNDWGYTFGSGTRLTVV.

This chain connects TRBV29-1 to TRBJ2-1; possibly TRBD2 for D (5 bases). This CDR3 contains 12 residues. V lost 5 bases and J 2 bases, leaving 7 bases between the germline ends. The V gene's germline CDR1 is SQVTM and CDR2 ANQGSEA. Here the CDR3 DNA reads TGCAGCGTTCGGAGGCCCTACAATGAGCAGTTCTTC. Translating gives CSVRRPYNEQFF.

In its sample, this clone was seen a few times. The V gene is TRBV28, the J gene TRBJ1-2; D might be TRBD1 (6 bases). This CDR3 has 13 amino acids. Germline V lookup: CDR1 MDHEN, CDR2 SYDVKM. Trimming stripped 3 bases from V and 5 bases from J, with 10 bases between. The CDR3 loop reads CASSLGQGYGYTF. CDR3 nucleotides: TGTGCCAGCAGTTTGGGGCAGGGGTATGGCTACACCTTC.

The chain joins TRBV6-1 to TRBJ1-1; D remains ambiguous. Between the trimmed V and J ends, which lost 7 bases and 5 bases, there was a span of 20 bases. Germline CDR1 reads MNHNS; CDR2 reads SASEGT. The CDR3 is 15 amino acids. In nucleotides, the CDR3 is TGTGCCAGCACCCCCCCCCGTGCGGGAGGAACTGAAGCTTTCTTT. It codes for CASTPPRAGGTEAFF.

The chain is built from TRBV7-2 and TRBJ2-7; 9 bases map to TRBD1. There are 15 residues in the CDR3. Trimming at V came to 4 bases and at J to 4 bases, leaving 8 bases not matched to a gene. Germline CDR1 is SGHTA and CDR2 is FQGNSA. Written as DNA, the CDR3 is TGTGCCAGCAGCTGGGACCTGGGACAGGGTTACGAGCAGTACTTC. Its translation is CASSWDLGQGYEQYF.

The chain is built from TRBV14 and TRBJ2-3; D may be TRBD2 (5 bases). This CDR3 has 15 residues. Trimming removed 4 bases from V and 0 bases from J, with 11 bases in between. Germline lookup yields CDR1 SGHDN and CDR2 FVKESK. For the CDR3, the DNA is TGTGCCAGCAGCCCTCTTTGGGAGAGCACAGATACGCAGTATTTT. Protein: CASSPLWESTDTQYF. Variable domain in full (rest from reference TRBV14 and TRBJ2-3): EAGVTQFPSHSVIEKGQTVTLRCDPISGHDNLYWYRRVMGKEIKFLLHFVKESKQDESGMPNNRFLAERTGGTYSTLKVQPAELEDSGVYFCASSPLWESTDTQYFGPGTRLTVL.

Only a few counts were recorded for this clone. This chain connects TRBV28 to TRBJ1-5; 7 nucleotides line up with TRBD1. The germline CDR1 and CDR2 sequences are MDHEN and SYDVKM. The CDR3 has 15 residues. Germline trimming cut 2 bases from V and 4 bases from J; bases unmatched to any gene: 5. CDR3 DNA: TGTGCCAGCAGTTTAGCGACAGGGTTTAATCAGCCCCAGCATTTT. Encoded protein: CASSLATGFNQPQHF.

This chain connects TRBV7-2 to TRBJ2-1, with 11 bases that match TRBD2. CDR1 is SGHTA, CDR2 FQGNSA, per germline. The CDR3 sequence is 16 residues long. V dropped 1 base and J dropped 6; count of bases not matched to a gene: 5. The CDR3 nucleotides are TGTGCCAGCAGCTTAGGGCGTCTAGCGGGAGGCAATGAGCAGTTCTTC. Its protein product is CASSLGRLAGGNEQFF. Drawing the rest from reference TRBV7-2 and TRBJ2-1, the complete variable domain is GAGVSQSPSNKVTEKGKDVELRCDPISGHTALYWYRQSLGQGLEFLIYFQGNSAPDKSGLPSDRFSAERTGGSVSTLTIQRTQQEDSAVYLCASSLGRLAGGNEQFFGPGTRLTVL.

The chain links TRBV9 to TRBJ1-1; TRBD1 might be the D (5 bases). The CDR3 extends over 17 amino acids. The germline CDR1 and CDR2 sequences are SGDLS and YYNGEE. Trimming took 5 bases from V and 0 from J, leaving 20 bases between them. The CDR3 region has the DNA TGTGCCAGCAGTCGTAGTGAGATCCCCAGGGTGAACACTGAAGCTTTCTTT. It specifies CASSRSEIPRVNTEAFF.

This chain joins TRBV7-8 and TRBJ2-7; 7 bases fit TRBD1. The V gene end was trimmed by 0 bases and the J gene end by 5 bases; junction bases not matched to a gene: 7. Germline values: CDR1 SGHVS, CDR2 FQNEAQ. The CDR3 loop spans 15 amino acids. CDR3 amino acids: CASSLAGGLSNEQYF. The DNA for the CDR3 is TGTGCCAGCAGCTTAGCAGGGGGCCTCAGTAACGAGCAGTACTTC.

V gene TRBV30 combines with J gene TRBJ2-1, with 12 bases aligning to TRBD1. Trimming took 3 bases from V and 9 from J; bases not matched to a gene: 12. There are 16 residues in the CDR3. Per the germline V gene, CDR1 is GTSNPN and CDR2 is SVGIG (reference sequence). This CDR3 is CAWSGSRDRGQFEQFF. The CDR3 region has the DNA TGTGCCTGGAGCGGATCCCGGGACAGGGGGCAATTTGAGCAGTTCTTC.

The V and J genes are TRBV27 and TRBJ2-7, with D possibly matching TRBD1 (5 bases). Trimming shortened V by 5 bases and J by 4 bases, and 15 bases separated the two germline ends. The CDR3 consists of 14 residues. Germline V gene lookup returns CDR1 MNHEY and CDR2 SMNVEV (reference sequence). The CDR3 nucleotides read TGTGCCAGCAGTCCGATACAGGAGTTATACGAGCAGTACTTC. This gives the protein CASSPIQELYEQYF.

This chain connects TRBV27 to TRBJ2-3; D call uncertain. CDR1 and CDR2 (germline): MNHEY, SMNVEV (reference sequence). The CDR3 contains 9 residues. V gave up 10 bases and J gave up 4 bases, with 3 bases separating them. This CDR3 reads CATSDTQYF. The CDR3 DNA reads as TGTGCCACCTCAGATACGCAGTATTTT.

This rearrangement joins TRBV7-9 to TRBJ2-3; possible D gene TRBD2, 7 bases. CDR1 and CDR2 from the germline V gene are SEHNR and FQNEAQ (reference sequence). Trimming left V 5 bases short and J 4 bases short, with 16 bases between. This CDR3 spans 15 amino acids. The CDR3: CASSVRIGGPDTQYF. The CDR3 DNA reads TGTGCCAGCAGCGTAAGGATCGGGGGGCCAGATACGCAGTATTTT.